In this sample, the clone carrying this TCR beta chain turned up once. These data come from a study of blood T cell repertoires in COVID-19. Profiling relied on immunoSEQ multiplex PCR, and the TCRdb table lists in-frame clones only, not all of them. In the table there are roughly 250,000 clones, just under 85% of which are singletons. The germline V gene encodes CDR1 KGHDR and CDR2 SFDVKD. The V and J ends lost 4 bases and 5 bases respectively, with 16 bases between them. This CDR3 has 15 residues. The gene calls are TRBV24-1 and TRBJ2-5, with a possible D match to TRBD1 (6 bases). Source material: peripheral blood. This receptor was identified in a woman older than 75 with acute or convalescent COVID-19. CDR3 bases: TGTGCCACCAGTGACCGAGGAACAGGGCTGGAGACCCAGTACTTC. It specifies CATSDRGTGLETQYF.